These T cell receptor beta chains were read from a single sample in a study of cytomegalovirus exposure and HLA in healthy donors. TCRdb's table, derived via immunoSEQ multiplex PCR, lists solely in-frame clones and lacks some. The repertoire holds a few hundred thousand clones, with approximately 82% as singletons. Sequencing was performed on PBMCs. These receptors all come from a woman aged 40 to 50 in good health and CMV-seronegative. The CDR3 runs from the conserved cysteine through the conserved F or W. Each record gives: clone size, CDR3 length, V gene, D gene, J gene, CDR3 DNA, CDR3 protein. The D gene is left open where the match is weak. For some rows the clone size is stated as once, few or many, or as a class when expanded; others skip it.

>.|16|TRBV25-1|TRBD1|TRBJ2-3
TGTGCCAGCAGTGGTGCGGGACAGGTTAGTAGAGATACGCAGTATTTT
CASSGAGQVSRDTQYF
>.|12|TRBV5-5|.|TRBJ1-5
TGTGCCAGCAGCTTGCAGGGCCAGCCCCAGCATTTT
CASSLQGQPQHF
>.|14|TRBV7-2|.|TRBJ2-7
TGTGCCAGCAGCTTAGTGGGGGCTAGTCGCGAGCAGTACTTC
CASSLVGASREQYF
>.|15|TRBV5-4|TRBD2|TRBJ2-3
TGTGCCAGCAGCATGACTAGCGGAAACACAGATACGCAGTATTTT
CASSMTSGNTDTQYF
>.|16|TRBV27|TRBD2|TRBJ2-1
TGTGCCAGCAGCTTACTACTAGCGGGCCACTACAATGAGCAGTTCTTC
CASSLLLAGHYNEQFF
>.|14|TRBV5-1|.|TRBJ1-4
TGTGCCAGCAGCTTGGGACCTAGGAATGAAAAACTGTTTTTT
CASSLGPRNEKLFF
>.|15|TRBV9|.|TRBJ2-1
TGTGCCAGCAGCGTATCTAGCGAGTTAATGGATGAGCAGTTCTTC
CASSVSSELMDEQFF
>.|15|TRBV7-3|.|TRBJ2-5
TGTGCCAGCAGCCCAAGGGGGGGTGCTAAAGAGACCCAGTACTTC
CASSPRGGAKETQYF
>.|13|TRBV15|TRBD1|TRBJ2-2
TGTGCCACCAGTAGACAGGGAAGTTGGGAGCTGTTTTTT
CATSRQGSWELFF
>.|13|TRBV5-4|TRBD2|TRBJ2-5
TGTGCCAGCAGCCGGGAGGTGGGAGAGACCCAGTACTTC
CASSREVGETQYF
>.|15|TRBV14|TRBD1|TRBJ2-5
TGTGCCAGCAGCCAGGGGACAGGGGTTTGGGAGACCCAGTACTTC
CASSQGTGVWETQYF
>once|15|TRBV7-6|.|TRBJ1-1
TGTGCCAGCAGGCGGATCCCGGAGGCCTTCACTGAAGCTTTCTTT
CASRRIPEAFTEAFF
>.|19|TRBV7-3|.|TRBJ2-6
TGTGCCAGCAGCCTAGGGGCTGGGGGCTCAGGGGCTGGGGCCAACGTCCTGACTTTC
CASSLGAGGSGAGANVLTF
>.|15|TRBV7-9|TRBD1|TRBJ1-2
TGTGCCAGCAGCGATATCAGGGGGACGATCTATGGCTACACCTTC
CASSDIRGTIYGYTF
>.|15|TRBV11-3|TRBD1|TRBJ1-5
TGTGCCAGCAGCCCTGGGACAGGGGATAATCAGCCCCAGCATTTT
CASSPGTGDNQPQHF
>.|17|TRBV7-9|TRBD2|TRBJ2-7
TGTGCCAGCAGCTTAGCGCGGGGGGGCCGCGACTCCTACGAGCAGTACTTC
CASSLARGGRDSYEQYF
>.|13|TRBV9|.|TRBJ2-3
TGTGCCAGCAGCGTTCGGGTCCTTGATACGCAGTATTTT
CASSVRVLDTQYF
>.|15|TRBV9|.|TRBJ2-2
TGTGCCAGCAGCCCCCCCGCCAGTCGGGCCGGGGAGCTGTTTTTT
CASSPPASRAGELFF
>.|13|TRBV7-9|TRBD1|TRBJ1-1
TGTGCCAGCAGCCAAAAAGACAGGGCTGAAGCTTTCTTT
CASSQKDRAEAFF
>.|13|TRBV28|.|TRBJ1-4
TGTGCCAGCAGTTTGTGGGGAGAGGAAAAACTGTTTTTT
CASSLWGEEKLFF
>.|14|TRBV6-5|TRBD1|TRBJ1-1
TGTGCCACCTTCCCCGAGACAGGGTTTGATGAAGCTTTCTTT
CATFPETGFDEAFF
>.|16|TRBV9|TRBD2|TRBJ2-1
TGTGCCAGCAGCGTAGGTGGTAGCGGGGGGTACAATGAGCAGTTCTTC
CASSVGGSGGYNEQFF
>.|14|TRBV6-5|TRBD1|TRBJ2-2
TGTGCCAGCAGGGGACAGGGGGTAGCCGGGGAGCTGTTTTTT
CASRGQGVAGELFF
>.|13|TRBV5-4|.|TRBJ2-5
TGTGCCAGCAGAGCAGGGGGGCAAGAGACCCAGTACTTC
CASRAGGQETQYF
>.|14|TRBV16|.|TRBJ1-2
TGTGCCAGCAGCCAATATAGGAGCCCTTATGGCTACACCTTC
CASSQYRSPYGYTF
>.|16|TRBV6-5|TRBD2|TRBJ2-3
TGTGCCAGCAGTTACCTACGGACTAGCGGCACAGATACGCAGTATTTT
CASSYLRTSGTDTQYF
>.|15|TRBV18|.|TRBJ2-7
TGTGCCAGCTCACCACTGGCGGGGAGGTCCTACGAGCAGTACTTC
CASSPLAGRSYEQYF
>.|16|TRBV9|TRBD2|TRBJ2-1
TGTGCCAGCAGCGTAGGGGTGGCGCGGGGGGACAATGAGCAGTTCTTC
CASSVGVARGDNEQFF
>.|13|TRBV30|.|TRBJ2-5
TGTGCCTGGAGTGTTAGGGGAATAGAGACCCAGTACTTC
CAWSVRGIETQYF
>.|15|TRBV2|.|TRBJ2-3
TGTGCCAGCAGTGAACGAAGCGGTTTCACAGATACGCAGTATTTT
CASSERSGFTDTQYF
>few|18|TRBV7-3|TRBD2|TRBJ2-6
TGTGCCAGCAGCTTTCTGGGACTAGTCAGCTCTGGGGCCAACGTCCTGACTTTC
CASSFLGLVSSGANVLTF
>.|15|TRBV27|.|TRBJ2-3
TGTGCCAGCAGTTTATCTGGACTCTTAACAGATACGCAGTATTTT
CASSLSGLLTDTQYF
>.|15|TRBV11-2|TRBD1|TRBJ1-2
TGTGCCAGCAGCTTATTGGGGACAGGGGTCTATGGCTACACCTTC
CASSLLGTGVYGYTF
>once|13|TRBV21-1|.|TRBJ1-2
TGTGCCAGCAGCTCCCGGACAGGGGAGGGCTACACCTTC
CASSSRTGEGYTF
>.|15|TRBV6-5|TRBD1|TRBJ2-7
TGTGCCAGCAGTTCAACGGGACAGGCAGGCCACGAGCAGTACTTC
CASSSTGQAGHEQYF
>.|15|TRBV19|.|TRBJ2-5
TGTGCCAGTAGTCCCGTACAGGGAGCACAAGAGACCCAGTACTTC
CASSPVQGAQETQYF
>.|14|TRBV9|.|TRBJ1-1
TGTGCCAGCAGCGTAGGGGGCGAGAACACTGAAGCTTTCTTT
CASSVGGENTEAFF
>.|16|TRBV30|TRBD1|TRBJ1-6
TGTGCCTGGACAGGGGGGACTCTAGTAGATAATTCACCCCTCCACTTT
CAWTGGTLVDNSPLHF
>.|14|TRBV11-3|TRBD2|TRBJ2-5
TGTGCCAGCAGCCTTAGCGGGGACCAAGAGACCCAGTACTTC
CASSLSGDQETQYF
>.|14|TRBV5-4|TRBD1|TRBJ1-1
TGTGCCAGCAGCCGTCAGGGGGCGCTGGCTGAAGCTTTCTTT
CASSRQGALAEAFF
>.|15|TRBV7-2|.|TRBJ2-2
TGTGCCAGCAGCTCCAGGGTCAGGAACACCGGGGAGCTGTTTTTT
CASSSRVRNTGELFF
>few|14|TRBV6-1|.|TRBJ1-4
TGTGCCATAACTATCGGGGCAACTAATGAAAAACTGTTTTTT
CAITIGATNEKLFF
>.|15|TRBV2|TRBD2|TRBJ2-3
TGTGCCAGCAGTGCCCTAGCGGGGGGGATAGATACGCAGTATTTT
CASSALAGGIDTQYF
>.|18|TRBV5-6|TRBD2|TRBJ2-3
TGTGCCAGCAGCTTGACGGTCGGCGGGGGGGATTCCACAGATACGCAGTATTTT
CASSLTVGGGDSTDTQYF
>.|15|TRBV7-6|TRBD1|TRBJ1-5
TGTGCCAGCGACAGGGAGCCGGGGAGAGGCCAGCCCCAGCATTTT
CASDREPGRGQPQHF
>.|13|TRBV6-1|.|TRBJ1-5
TGTGCCAGCAGCGCGGAGAGCAATCAGCCCCAGCATTTT
CASSAESNQPQHF
>.|15|TRBV7-6|TRBD1|TRBJ2-3
TGTGCCAGCAGCCCATCGACAGGGAGCACAGATACGCAGTATTTT
CASSPSTGSTDTQYF
>.|16|TRBV11-2|.|TRBJ2-3
TGTGCCAGCAGCGGCCGTTCGGGTGGTGGCACAGATACGCAGTATTTT
CASSGRSGGGTDTQYF
>.|19|TRBV5-1|TRBD2|TRBJ2-3
TGCGCCAGCAGTCACTCACCGGGACTAGCGGACAGAAGCACAGATACGCAGTATTTT
CASSHSPGLADRSTDTQYF
>.|14|TRBV7-3|TRBD2|TRBJ2-1
TGTGCCAGCAGCCCCGGGGGGGCGGGCAATGAGCAGTTCTTC
CASSPGGAGNEQFF
>once|16|TRBV18|.|TRBJ2-2
TGTGCCAGCTCACCGGGGTCGACAGCCCTCACCGGGGAGCTGTTTTTT
CASSPGSTALTGELFF
>.|17|TRBV7-9|.|TRBJ2-1
TGTGCCAGCAGCCCGATGTCCCCCGGGGTCGTCTACAATGAGCAGTTCTTC
CASSPMSPGVVYNEQFF
>.|15|TRBV27|TRBD2|TRBJ2-3
TGTGCCAGCAGCACGGGACTAGCGGGGTCAGATACGCAGTATTTT
CASSTGLAGSDTQYF
>once|14|TRBV5-1|.|TRBJ1-1
TGCGCCAGCAGCTTGGGGCACGCGAACACTGAAGCTTTCTTT
CASSLGHANTEAFF
>.|12|TRBV2|.|TRBJ2-7
TGTGCCAGCGCGGGGAGCTCCTACGAGCAGTACTTC
CASAGSSYEQYF
>.|12|TRBV25-1|.|TRBJ2-7
TGTGCCAGCAGGATGGACACCCACGAGCAGTACTTC
CASRMDTHEQYF
>.|14|TRBV10-3|TRBD1|TRBJ2-3
TGTGCCATCAGTGAGGGACAGGGGGAAGATACGCAGTATTTT
CAISEGQGEDTQYF
>.|14|TRBV27|TRBD1|TRBJ1-1
TGTGCCAGCAGTCCGCAGACAGGGGGCCGGCGAGCTTTCTTT
CASSPQTGGRRAFF
>few|17|TRBV28|TRBD1|TRBJ2-7
TGTGCCAGCAGTTTAAGCAAGGCGGGACAGGGGGCAGGAGAGCAGTACTTC
CASSLSKAGQGAGEQYF